The sequence of this TCR beta chain was determined in a study of shared clonotypes between healthy human individuals. In the study overall: Used for every donor were three CD4 naive, three CD4 memory, two CD8 naive and one CD8 memory plate.

The germline gives CDR1 MGHRA, CDR2 YSYEKL. The junction had 9 bases not matched to a gene; V was cut back by 5 bases and J by 5 bases. This CDR3 comprises 16 residues. Profiled with immunoSEQ multiplex PCR; TCRdb holds only in-frame clones, not every one. The profile shows millions of clones, just over 90% of them singletons. The gene calls are TRBV4-1 and TRBJ1-4; 9 nucleotides line up with TRBD1. Sequenced material: naive CD4+ T cells sorted from blood. Subset of the sample: CD45RA+ positively selected. The receptor was derived from a man younger than 35 in good health. The CDR3 coding sequence is TGCGCCAGCAGCTACCGTATCGGACAGGGGAATGAAAAACTGTTTTTT. Encoded protein: CASSYRIGQGNEKLFF.